Listed below are T cell receptor beta chains from one sample, sequenced in a study of blood T cell repertoires in COVID-19. Profiled with immunoSEQ multiplex PCR; TCRdb holds only in-frame clones, not every one. This sample carries approximately 30,000 clones, 91% of them seen once, and the ten largest clones take around 17%. Sequenced sample: peripheral blood. Source of these receptors: a human donor with active COVID-19. The donor label of this sample is uncertain. CDR3s include the opening cysteine and the closing phenylalanine or tryptophan. D genes are given only for firm matches. The size field is filled for only some rows; it gives once, few, many or a size class.

TRBV11-2,12,NA,TRBJ2-7,NA,CASSSGAYEQYF
TRBV5-1,15,NA,TRBJ2-7,TRBD2,CASSAKGLAGYEQYF
TRBV28,13,NA,TRBJ2-5,NA,CASSRDNQETQYF
TRBV18,15,once,TRBJ2-3,TRBD2,CASSPTAGDTDTQYF
TRBV5-1,16,NA,TRBJ2-7,TRBD1,CASSPPDRGGTYEQYF
TRBV18,14,NA,TRBJ2-1,NA,CASSPPSGFNEQFF
TRBV27,16,once,TRBJ1-5,NA,CASSKTTGRVGQPQHF
TRBV5-4,16,NA,TRBJ2-1,TRBD2,CASSLRRGSSYNEQFF
TRBV30,17,NA,TRBJ2-3,TRBD2,CAWTHTGTSGRPNTQYF
TRBV9,16,NA,TRBJ2-1,NA,CASSVVGAPTFGEQFF
TRBV19,15,NA,TRBJ1-1,NA,CASRDRPRGNTEAFF
TRBV5-4,17,NA,TRBJ1-6,TRBD1,CASSSYGGRGRNSPLHF
TRBV7-2,12,NA,TRBJ1-1,TRBD1,CASSPQGVEAFF
TRBV27,11,few,TRBJ2-7,NA,CASSSIYEQYF
TRBV7-3,14,NA,TRBJ1-1,NA,CASSPPGQFSEAFF
TRBV30,15,NA,TRBJ2-1,TRBD2,CAWSVLAGPYNEQFF
TRBV9,15,NA,TRBJ2-1,NA,CASSSRIAAWNEQFF
TRBV7-8,16,NA,TRBJ2-1,NA,CASSPAGTFSYNEQFF
TRBV19,16,NA,TRBJ2-7,NA,CASSIGQGMGAYEQYF
TRBV6-5,11,NA,TRBJ1-2,NA,CASSYGDGYTF
TRBV29-1,15,NA,TRBJ1-2,TRBD1,CSVEFDRGYIYGYTF
TRBV9,14,NA,TRBJ2-5,NA,CASSAQGGGETQYF
TRBV10-2,15,NA,TRBJ1-2,TRBD1,CASNGTGGLFAGYTF